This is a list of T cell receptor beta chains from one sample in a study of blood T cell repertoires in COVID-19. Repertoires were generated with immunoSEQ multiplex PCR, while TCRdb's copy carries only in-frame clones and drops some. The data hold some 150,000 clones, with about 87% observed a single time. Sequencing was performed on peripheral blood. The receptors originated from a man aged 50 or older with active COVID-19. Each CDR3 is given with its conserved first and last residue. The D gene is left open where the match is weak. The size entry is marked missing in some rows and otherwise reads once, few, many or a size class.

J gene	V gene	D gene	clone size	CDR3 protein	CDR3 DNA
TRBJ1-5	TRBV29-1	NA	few	CSVDGGDQPQHF	TGCAGCGTAGACGGGGGGGACCAGCCCCAGCATTTT
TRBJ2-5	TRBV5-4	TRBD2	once	CASSRGLAGPQETQYF	TGTGCCAGCAGCCGAGGACTAGCGGGGCCCCAAGAGACCCAGTACTTC
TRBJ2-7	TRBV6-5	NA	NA	CASGRGDSRNEQYF	TGTGCCAGCGGGAGAGGGGACTCCCGGAACGAGCAGTACTTC
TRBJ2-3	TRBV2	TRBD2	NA	CASSEDGRADTQYF	TGTGCCAGCAGTGAAGACGGGAGGGCAGATACGCAGTATTTT
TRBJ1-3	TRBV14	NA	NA	CASSQGSSGNTIYF	TGTGCCAGCAGCCAAGGTAGCTCTGGAAACACCATATATTTT
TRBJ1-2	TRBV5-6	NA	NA	CASSLGPGLGYGYTF	TGTGCCAGCAGCTTGGGGCCGGGGTTGGGCTATGGCTACACCTTC
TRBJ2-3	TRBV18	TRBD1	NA	CASSPPPGQGDTQYF	TGTGCCAGCTCACCACCACCAGGACAGGGCGATACGCAGTATTTT
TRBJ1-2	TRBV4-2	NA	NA	CASSQSPDSYYGYTF	TGTGCCAGCAGCCAAAGCCCGGACAGCTACTATGGCTACACCTTC
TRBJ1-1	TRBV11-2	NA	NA	CASSLGQGSTEAFF	TGTGCCAGCAGCTTAGGGCAGGGGAGCACTGAAGCTTTCTTT
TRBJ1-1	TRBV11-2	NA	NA	CASSYNGGTEAFF	TGTGCCAGCAGCTATAACGGGGGAACTGAAGCTTTCTTT
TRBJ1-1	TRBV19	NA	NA	CASSLNTRGAFF	TGTGCCAGTAGTCTCAACACCCGGGGAGCTTTCTTT
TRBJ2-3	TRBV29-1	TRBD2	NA	CSVGWGGFTDTQYF	TGCAGCGTCGGATGGGGGGGATTCACAGATACGCAGTATTTT
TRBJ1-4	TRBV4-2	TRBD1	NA	CASSQFLSGTGGSANEKLFF	TGTGCCAGCAGTCAGTTCCTAAGCGGGACAGGGGGCTCGGCTAATGAAAAACTGTTTTTT
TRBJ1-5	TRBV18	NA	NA	CASSPGRGGREQPQHF	TGTGCCAGCTCACCTGGCCGAGGGGGACGTGAGCAGCCCCAGCATTTT
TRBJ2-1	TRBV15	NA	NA	CATSRDRFAGMSYNEQFF	TGTGCCACCAGCAGAGATCGCTTCGCGGGGATGTCCTACAATGAGCAGTTCTTC
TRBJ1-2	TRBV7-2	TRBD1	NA	CASSSYTGGNGYTF	TGTGCCAGCAGCTCCTATACAGGGGGAAATGGCTACACCTTC
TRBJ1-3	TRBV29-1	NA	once	CSVERGNTIYF	TGCAGCGTTGAGAGGGGAAACACCATATATTTT
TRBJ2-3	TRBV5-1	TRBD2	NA	CASSFALAGSDTQYF	TGCGCCAGCAGCTTTGCACTAGCGGGCTCAGATACGCAGTATTTT
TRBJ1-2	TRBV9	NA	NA	CASSASPAEISDGYTF	TGTGCCAGCAGCGCCTCCCCGGCAGAGATCAGCGATGGCTACACCTTC
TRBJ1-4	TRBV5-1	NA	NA	CASSLQGRDEKLFF	TGCGCCAGCAGCCTACAGGGACGGGATGAAAAACTGTTTTTT
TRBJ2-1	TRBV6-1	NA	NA	CASSRLGAQEQFF	TGTGCCAGCAGTCGCCTGGGGGCACAAGAGCAGTTCTTC
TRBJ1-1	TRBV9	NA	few	CASSLNRETEAFF	TGTGCCAGCAGCCTCAACAGGGAGACTGAAGCTTTCTTT
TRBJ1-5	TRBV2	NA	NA	CASSDYGGAGVSNQPQHF	TGTGCCAGCAGCGACTATGGGGGGGCAGGGGTTAGCAATCAGCCCCAGCATTTT
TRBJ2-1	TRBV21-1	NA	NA	CASSLTGLAGGPSYNEQFF	TGTGCCAGCAGCCTCACGGGACTAGCGGGGGGGCCCTCCTACAATGAGCAGTTCTTC
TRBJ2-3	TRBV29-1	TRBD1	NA	CSVDRGRKSDTQYF	TGCAGCGTTGACAGGGGGCGCAAATCAGATACGCAGTATTTT
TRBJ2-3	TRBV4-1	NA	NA	CASSQGRADTQYF	TGCGCCAGCAGCCAAGGGCGGGCAGATACGCAGTATTTT
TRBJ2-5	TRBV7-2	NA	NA	CASSSLAAFKTQYF	TGTGCCAGCAGCTCCCTGGCGGCCTTCAAGACCCAGTACTTC
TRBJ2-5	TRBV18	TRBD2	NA	CASSQGLAGGPEQETQYF	TGTGCCAGCTCCCAAGGACTAGCGGGGGGGCCGGAGCAAGAGACCCAGTACTTC
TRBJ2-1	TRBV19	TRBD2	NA	CASSIGLAGREIEQFF	TGTGCCAGTAGTATAGGACTAGCGGGCCGTGAGATTGAGCAGTTCTTC
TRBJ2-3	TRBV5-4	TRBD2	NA	CASTLAGADTQYF	TGTGCCAGCACCCTTGCGGGGGCAGATACGCAGTATTTT
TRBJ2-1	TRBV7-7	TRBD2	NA	CASSPTGGSYNEQFF	TGTGCTAGCAGCCCGACGGGGGGCTCCTACAATGAGCAGTTCTTC
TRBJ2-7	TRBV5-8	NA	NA	CASSLDIAVSYEQYF	TGTGCCAGCAGCTTGGACATAGCGGTCTCCTACGAGCAGTACTTC
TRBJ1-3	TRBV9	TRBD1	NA	CASRGQGSLGNTIYF	TGTGCCAGCAGGGGACAGGGATCCCTCGGAAACACCATATATTTT
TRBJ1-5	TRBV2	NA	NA	CASSGGAYAGGNQPQHF	TGTGCCAGCAGTGGCGGGGCCTACGCCGGGGGCAATCAGCCCCAGCATTTT
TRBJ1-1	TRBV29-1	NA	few	CSVEDGGYTEAFF	TGCAGCGTTGAAGATGGAGGGTACACTGAAGCTTTCTTT